Listed below are T cell receptor beta chains from one sample, sequenced in a study of blood T cell repertoires in COVID-19. Sequencing was performed with immunoSEQ multiplex PCR; in TCRdb, only in-frame clones are kept and a portion is missing. The sample lists 200,000 to 300,000 clones, roughly 90% occurring once. The sequencing input was peripheral blood. The receptors here all came from a woman in her twenties or thirties with acute or convalescent COVID-19. CDR3s include the opening cysteine and the closing phenylalanine or tryptophan. A D gene is named only where the DNA matches it firmly. Only some rows state a clone size, as once, few, many or a class for expanded clones.

j_gene	abundance	d_gene	v_gene	CDR3nt	CDR3aa
TRBJ2-1	.	.	TRBV24-1	TGTGCCACCAGTGACCCCCTTAATGAGCAGTTCTTC	CATSDPLNEQFF
TRBJ1-5	.	.	TRBV13	TGTGCCAGCAGCTTGGGACAAGGTTTCGGTGGCCCCCAGCATTTT	CASSLGQGFGGPQHF
TRBJ2-5	.	TRBD1	TRBV6-5	TGTGCCAGCAAGTTGGACAGGGTACAAGAGACCCAGTACTTC	CASKLDRVQETQYF
TRBJ2-1	.	.	TRBV7-6	TGTGCCAGCAGCCCGTCTGGCGGGTCCTACAATGAGCAGTTCTTC	CASSPSGGSYNEQFF
TRBJ1-1	.	TRBD1	TRBV5-4	TGTGCCGGGACAGGGGGCGCGGGCACTGAAGCTTTCTTT	CAGTGGAGTEAFF
TRBJ2-1	once	.	TRBV7-8	TGTGCCAGCAGCCCCAAGACAGCAAACTTTTACAATGAGCAGTTCTTC	CASSPKTANFYNEQFF
TRBJ2-7	once	.	TRBV12-3/TRBV12-4	TGTGCCAGCAGTTTCGCCTACGAGCAGTACTTC	CASSFAYEQYF
TRBJ2-5	.	TRBD1	TRBV7-8	TGTGCCAGCATCCCCCCTTACAGGGGACAAGAGACCCAGTACTTC	CASIPPYRGQETQYF
TRBJ2-3	.	.	TRBV20-1	TGCAGTGCTAGTGGGAGCCCCGATACGCAGTATTTT	CSASGSPDTQYF
TRBJ2-7	.	.	TRBV11-2	TGTGCCAGCAGCCGGGCCTACGAGCAGTACTTC	CASSRAYEQYF
TRBJ1-1	.	.	TRBV4-1	TGCGCCAGCAGCCCCGGGACTGTCCTTGAAGCTTTCTTT	CASSPGTVLEAFF
TRBJ1-5	.	TRBD1	TRBV2	TGTGCCAGCAGTGGGTGGACAGGCGGCAATCAGCCCCAGCATTTT	CASSGWTGGNQPQHF
TRBJ2-3	.	.	TRBV10-2	TGCGCCAGCAGTTGGGGCGGCGAAGATACGCAGTATTTT	CASSWGGEDTQYF
TRBJ1-2	.	.	TRBV10-2	TGCGCCAGCAGTGAGTCGTCTGACAGCTACTATGGCTACACCTTC	CASSESSDSYYGYTF
TRBJ1-4	few	TRBD1	TRBV4-3	TGCGCCAGCAGCCAAGAGACAGGGGGGGCTGAAAAACTGTTTTTT	CASSQETGGAEKLFF
TRBJ2-1	.	TRBD2	TRBV6-5	TGTGCCAGCAGACTAGCGGGAGAATTTAATGAGCAGTTCTTC	CASRLAGEFNEQFF
TRBJ2-3	once	TRBD2	TRBV3-1/TRBV3-2	TGTGCCAGCAGCCACAGCGGGGATGAGCGCACAGATACGCAGTATTTT	CASSHSGDERTDTQYF
TRBJ2-5	.	TRBD2	TRBV9	TGTGCCAGCAGCGTGGCGGGAGGGCCTCTGGAGACCCAGTACTTC	CASSVAGGPLETQYF
TRBJ2-1	.	.	TRBV12-3/TRBV12-4	TGTGCCAGCAACCCGGACACCTACAATGAGCAGTTCTTC	CASNPDTYNEQFF
TRBJ1-4	.	.	TRBV18	TGTGCCAGCTCACCATCCCAGGTGGGGCCCCTTAATGAAAAACTGTTTTTT	CASSPSQVGPLNEKLFF
TRBJ1-5	few	.	TRBV19	TGTGCCAGTAGAGACCGGGGGGGGTCCTCCAATCAGCCCCAGCATTTT	CASRDRGGSSNQPQHF
TRBJ1-5	.	TRBD1	TRBV19	TGTGCCAGTAAGGTGGACAGGGGTTCCAATCAGCCCCAGCATTTT	CASKVDRGSNQPQHF
TRBJ2-7	few	TRBD1	TRBV19	TGTGCCAGTAGAACGGACAGGGGAGCCTACGAGCAGTACTTC	CASRTDRGAYEQYF
TRBJ2-1	once	.	TRBV19	TGTGCCAGTTCCGAGGTCTACAATGAGCAGTTCTTC	CASSEVYNEQFF
TRBJ2-7	few	.	TRBV11-2	TGTGCCAGCAGCTCATCCTACGAGCAGTACTTC	CASSSSYEQYF
TRBJ2-7	.	TRBD2	TRBV10-3	TGTGCCATCAAGACTAGCGGGAGCTCCTACGAGCAGTACTTC	CAIKTSGSSYEQYF
TRBJ2-1	.	TRBD2	TRBV27	TGTGCCAGCACAAAAGCGGGAGCCTCTTACAATGAGCAGTTCTTC	CASTKAGASYNEQFF
TRBJ2-1	.	TRBD2	TRBV5-1	TGCGCCAGCAGCTTGGGGCTAGCGGTGGATGAGCAGTTCTTC	CASSLGLAVDEQFF
TRBJ1-2	.	TRBD1	TRBV29-1	TGCAGCGACACAAAGGGACAGAACTATGGCTACACCTTC	CSDTKGQNYGYTF
TRBJ2-7	few	TRBD1	TRBV10-2	TGCGCCAGCAGCCGGGACAGGGAGGGCCACGAGCAGTACTTC	CASSRDREGHEQYF
TRBJ2-7	.	TRBD2	TRBV24-1	TGTGCCACACAGGGAAGCGGGAGCGAGCAGTACTTC	CATQGSGSEQYF
TRBJ2-1	few	TRBD2	TRBV6-5	TGTGCCAGCAGTCTCACTAGCGATGAGCAGTTCTTC	CASSLTSDEQFF
TRBJ2-1	.	.	TRBV7-8	TGTGCCAGCAGCCCAGGGGGGAGCGGGCGGTTCTTC	CASSPGGSGRFF
TRBJ2-5	.	TRBD2	TRBV19	TGTGCCAGTAGTCGAGCGGGAGGGCCCCAAGAGACCCAGTACTTC	CASSRAGGPQETQYF
TRBJ1-4	.	.	TRBV6-5	TGTGCCAGCAGCGTCAGGGTGGGGCAGGAAAAACTGTTTTTT	CASSVRVGQEKLFF
TRBJ2-3	.	TRBD1	TRBV7-6	TGTGCCAGCAGCTTAGGACAGGGGGCCGCAGATACGCAGTATTTT	CASSLGQGAADTQYF
TRBJ2-2	.	TRBD2	TRBV7-2	TGTGCCAGCAGCCAAGGGACTAGCGGGAGCACCGGGGAGCTGTTTTTT	CASSQGTSGSTGELFF
TRBJ2-7	once	.	TRBV4-3	TGCGCCAGCAGCCAAGAGGCTAGGCCAACCTACGAGCAGTACTTC	CASSQEARPTYEQYF
TRBJ2-5	few	TRBD2	TRBV27	TGTGCCAGCAGTTTATCAGCGGGAGGGCCCTCAGGGACCCAGTACTTC	CASSLSAGGPSGTQYF
TRBJ1-1	.	TRBD1	TRBV5-6	TGTGCCAGCAGCCATATGGGACAGGGAGGCACTGAAGCTTTCTTT	CASSHMGQGGTEAFF
TRBJ1-1	.	.	TRBV18	TGTGCCAGCTCACCAGGCAGGGGCGGGACTGAAGCTTTCTTT	CASSPGRGGTEAFF